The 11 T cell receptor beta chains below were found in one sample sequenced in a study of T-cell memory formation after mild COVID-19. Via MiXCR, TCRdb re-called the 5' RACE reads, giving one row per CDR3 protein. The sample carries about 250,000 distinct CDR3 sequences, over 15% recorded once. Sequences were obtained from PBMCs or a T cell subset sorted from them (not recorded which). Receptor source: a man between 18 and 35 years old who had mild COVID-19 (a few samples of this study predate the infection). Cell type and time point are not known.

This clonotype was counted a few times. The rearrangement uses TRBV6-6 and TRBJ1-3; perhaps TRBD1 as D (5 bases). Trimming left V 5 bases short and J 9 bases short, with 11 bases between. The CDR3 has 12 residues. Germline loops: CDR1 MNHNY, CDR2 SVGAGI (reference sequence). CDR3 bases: TGTGCCAGCAGTCCTTCCAGGGCCACCATATATTTT. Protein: CASSPSRATIYF.

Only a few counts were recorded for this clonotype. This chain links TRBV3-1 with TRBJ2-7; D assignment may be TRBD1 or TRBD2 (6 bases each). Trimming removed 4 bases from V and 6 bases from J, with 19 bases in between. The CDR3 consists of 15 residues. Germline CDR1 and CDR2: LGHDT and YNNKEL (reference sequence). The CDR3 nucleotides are TGTGCCAGCAGCCCCACGGGGGCACCATCCCGCGAGCAGTACTTC. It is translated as CASSPTGAPSREQYF.

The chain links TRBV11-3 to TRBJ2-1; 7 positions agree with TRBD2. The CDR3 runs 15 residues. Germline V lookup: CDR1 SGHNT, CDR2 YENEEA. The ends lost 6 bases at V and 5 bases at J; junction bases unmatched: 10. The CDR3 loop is CASSWGGVRDNEQFF. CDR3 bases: TGTGCCAGCAGTTGGGGGGGGGTCCGCGACAATGAGCAGTTCTTC. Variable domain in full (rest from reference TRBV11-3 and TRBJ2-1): EAGVVQSPRYKIIEKKQPVAFWCNPISGHNTLYWYLQNLGQGPELLIRYENEEAVDDSQLPKDRFSAERLKGVDSTLKIQPAELGDSAVYLCASSWGGVRDNEQFFGPGTRLTVL.

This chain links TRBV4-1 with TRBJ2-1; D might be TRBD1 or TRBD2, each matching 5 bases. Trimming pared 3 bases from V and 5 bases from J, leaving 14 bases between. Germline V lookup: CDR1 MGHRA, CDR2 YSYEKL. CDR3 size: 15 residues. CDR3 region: CASSQTGTPNNEQFF. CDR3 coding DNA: TGCGCCAGCAGCCAGACCGGGACGCCCAACAATGAGCAGTTCTTC.

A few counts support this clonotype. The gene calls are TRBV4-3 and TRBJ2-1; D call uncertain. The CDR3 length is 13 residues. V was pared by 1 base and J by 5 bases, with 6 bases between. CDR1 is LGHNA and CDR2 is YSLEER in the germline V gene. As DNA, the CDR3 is TGCGCCAGCAGCCAAGGGTTGGACAATGAGCAGTTCTTC. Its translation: CASSQGLDNEQFF.

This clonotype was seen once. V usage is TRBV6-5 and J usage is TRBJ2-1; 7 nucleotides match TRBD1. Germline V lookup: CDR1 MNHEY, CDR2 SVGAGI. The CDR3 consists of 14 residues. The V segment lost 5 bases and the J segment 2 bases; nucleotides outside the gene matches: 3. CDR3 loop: CASSRDRPYNEQFF. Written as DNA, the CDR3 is TGTGCCAGCAGTCGGGACAGACCCTACAATGAGCAGTTCTTC.

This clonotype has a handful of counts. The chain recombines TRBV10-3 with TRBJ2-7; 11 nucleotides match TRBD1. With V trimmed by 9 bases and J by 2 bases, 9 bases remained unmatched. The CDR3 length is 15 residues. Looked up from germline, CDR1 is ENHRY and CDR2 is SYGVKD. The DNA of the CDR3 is TGTGCCATGAGGTCGGGACAGGGGGGTGCCTACGAGCAGTACTTC. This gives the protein CAMRSGQGGAYEQYF.

CDR3 DNA sequence: TGTGCCAGCAGCCAGGGGGCTACCCGGAGCGGGGAGCTGTTTTTT. As protein: CASSQGATRSGELFF. The chain is built from TRBV11-2 and TRBJ2-2; 8 bases agree with TRBD1. Germline V gene lookup returns CDR1 SGHAT and CDR2 FQNNGV. This CDR3 spans 15 amino acids. The J segment lost 7 bases and the V segment lost 5 bases, leaving 9 bases of the junction unmatched.

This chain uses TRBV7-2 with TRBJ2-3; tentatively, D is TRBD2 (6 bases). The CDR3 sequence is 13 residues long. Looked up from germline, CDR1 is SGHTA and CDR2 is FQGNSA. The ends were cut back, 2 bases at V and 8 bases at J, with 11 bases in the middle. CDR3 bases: TGTGCCAGCAGCTTATCAAAGGGAGGTACGCAGTATTTT. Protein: CASSLSKGGTQYF.

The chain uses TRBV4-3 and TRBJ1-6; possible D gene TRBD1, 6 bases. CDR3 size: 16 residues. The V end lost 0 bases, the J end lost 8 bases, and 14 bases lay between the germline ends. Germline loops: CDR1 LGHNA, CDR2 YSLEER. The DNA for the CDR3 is TGCGCCAGCAGCCAAGATTTGGGGGCCATGGATTCACCCCTCCACTTT. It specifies CASSQDLGAMDSPLHF.

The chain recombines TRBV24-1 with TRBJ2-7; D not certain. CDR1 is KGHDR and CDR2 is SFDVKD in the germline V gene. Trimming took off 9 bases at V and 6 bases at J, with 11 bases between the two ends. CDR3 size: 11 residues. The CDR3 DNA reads TGTGCCACCGCTCGTAAAGGCGAGCAGTACGTC. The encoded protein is CATARKGEQYV.